The following is a T cell receptor beta chain sequence with its context. It has no known antigen specificity. Qualities for individual bases were not recorded, and no much larger clone is one base off. The CDR3 contains 14 residues, cysteine and phenylalanine counted. CDR3 DNA only is kept here, 42 bases in frame from base 1. The junction shows trimming of 6 bases on V and 4 bases on J, plus 19 bases between the germline ends. CDR1 DFQATT and CDR2 SNEGSKA are derived from the germline V gene (reference sequence). This sample was included in a study of patients and donors after allogeneic stem cell transplantation (dated by TCRdb to the early 2020s). The library was produced with RT-PCR. Sequencing relied on a NextSeq 550. TCRdb handled the public reads itself, with Q25 trimming in fastp and clone calling in MiXCR, and kept productive beta chains. Rows merge per CDR3 protein into single entries with the most common DNA and genes. Present in this sample are 920,000 or so distinct CDR3 sequences, about a sixth of which were seen just once. The top ten constitute 6% of the sample.

Sequencing was performed on blood, either unsorted or a sorted T cell fraction (not recorded which). This clonotype was sampled from a human donor who was either an allogeneic HSCT recipient or a stem cell or donor lymphocyte infusion donor (not recorded which). It is not recorded whose cells these are; they may come from a transplant donor. The rearrangement combines TRBV20-1 with TRBJ2-7, with the D call perhaps TRBD1 or TRBD2, each one matching 7 bases. The CDR3 sequence is CSATPTGRVYEQYF. The nucleotide sequence reads TGCAGTGCCACCCCGACAGGGAGGGTTTACGAGCAGTACTTC.